A single sample gave rise to the 9 T cell receptor beta chains below, sequenced in a study of blood T cells in healthy people across ages. A second PCR, run for roughly 7 to 11 cycles, used a sample-barcoded 5' primer plus a J-beta primer mix. Via MiXCR, TCRdb re-called the 5' RACE reads, giving one row per CDR3 protein. The sample yields over 1,500,000 distinct CDR3 sequences, roughly two fifths seen once. The sample was blood. Receptors originate from a human donor in good health.

The CDR3, as DNA: TGTGCCAGCAGTTTAGTAGGGATGGAGACCCAGTACTTC. This encodes CASSLVGMETQYF. The J gene is TRBJ2-5, the V gene TRBV27; D gene uncertain. Germline V gives CDR1 MNHEY, CDR2 SMNVEV (reference sequence). The V end was cut by 2 bases, the J end by 5 bases, with 9 bases between. The CDR3 covers 13 residues.

V usage is TRBV20-1 and J usage is TRBJ2-1, with a tentative D call TRBD2 (5 bases). Germline V gives CDR1 DFQATT, CDR2 SNEGSKA (reference sequence). V was clipped by 6 bases and J by 7 bases, with 13 bases between them. This CDR3 is built from 12 residues. The CDR3 loop is CSAEGAWNEQFF. The CDR3 DNA reads as TGCAGTGCAGAGGGAGCCTGGAATGAGCAGTTCTTC.

The chain couples TRBV20-1 to TRBJ2-3; maybe TRBD2 (6 bases). Between the trimmed V and J ends, which lost 2 bases and 11 bases, there was a span of 17 bases. CDR3 size: 13 residues. CDR1 is DFQATT, CDR2 SNEGSKA, per germline (reference sequence). This chain's CDR3 is CSARLPLVEGQYF. DNA for the CDR3: TGCAGTGCTAGACTCCCCCTCGTGGAGGGGCAGTATTTT.

The chain uses TRBV20-1 and TRBJ2-3, with unresolved D. The germline V gene has CDR1 DFQATT and CDR2 SNEGSKA (reference sequence). V lost 6 bases, J lost 1 base, and 14 bases lay in between. The CDR3 has 14 amino acids. In DNA form, the CDR3 reads TGCAGTGCATATTTGAGGAAGGGCACAGATACGCAGTATTTT. Translated, it gives CSAYLRKGTDTQYF.

The J gene is TRBJ2-5, the V gene TRBV7-9; D perhaps matches TRBD1 (7 bases). TRBJ2-7 matches the DNA end more closely, so the J call is doubtful. Germline V gene sequence: CDR1 SEHNR, CDR2 FQNEAQ (reference sequence). The CDR3 is 14 residues long. The CDR3 region has the DNA TGTGCCGGAGGGGGCGCCTTGGCGATTAACGAGCAGTACTTC. It is translated as CAGGGALAINEQYF.

This clonotype was observed a handful of times. The rearrangement joins TRBV7-2 to TRBJ2-7, with TRBD1 matching over 7 bases. The J segment lost 5 bases and the V segment lost 5 bases, leaving 12 bases of the junction unmatched. This CDR3 is 15 amino acids long. CDR1 is SGHTA and CDR2 is FQGNSA in the germline V gene. CDR3 sequence: CASSNPRQGWNEQYF. CDR3 DNA: TGTGCCAGCAGCAACCCCCGACAGGGATGGAACGAGCAGTACTTC.

The chain uses TRBV12-5 and TRBJ2-3; D gene ambiguous. Germline V gene data show CDR1 as LGHNT and CDR2 as FRNRAP. The germline V and J ends were trimmed by 4 bases and 7 bases, with 6 bases remaining between them. The CDR3 is made up of 11 amino acids. CDR3 sequence (DNA): TGTGCTAGTGGTTCGAGACATACGCAGTATTTT. Translation: CASGSRHTQYF.

The chain employs TRBV7-2 and TRBJ2-3, with 8 bases aligning to TRBD2. CDR3 length: 16 residues. The ends lost 5 bases at V and 3 bases at J; junction bases unmatched: 10. Germline values: CDR1 SGHTA, CDR2 FQGNSA. The CDR3 DNA is TGTGCCAGCAGCCCTAGGCGGGGGGTACGGACAGATACGCAGTATTTT. It codes for CASSPRRGVRTDTQYF.

The chain is built from TRBV4-1 and TRBJ1-2, with 10 bases fitting TRBD1. The ends lost 5 bases at V and 4 bases at J; junction bases unmatched: 19. Germline V gene sequence: CDR1 MGHRA, CDR2 YSYEKL. This CDR3 has 19 residues. Here the CDR3 reads CASSYMGGTGVTEPYGYTF. CDR3 bases: TGCGCCAGCAGCTACATGGGGGGGACAGGGGTCACGGAACCCTATGGCTACACCTTC.